This record covers a single TCR beta chain. Its antigen remains unknown. The record originates from a study of T cell responses to AZD1222 COVID-19 vaccine. Broader study findings: The study found Spike-specific TCR breadth and depth rose after two AZD1222 doses. None of the repertoires were sampled until the peak T cell response had passed.

Generated by immunoSEQ multiplex PCR, the TCRdb table keeps only in-frame clones and is missing some. The repertoire has over 95,000 clones, over 85% of them found once; the top ten carry about 13%. The germline CDR1 and CDR2 sequences are MNHNS and SASEGT. Trimming at V came to 3 bases and at J to 9 bases, leaving 5 bases not matched to a gene. This CDR3 comprises 13 residues. The clonotype comes from an adult in good health. The sample here was peripheral blood, taken on day 0 of AZD1222 vaccination. The chain couples TRBV6-1 to TRBJ2-1, with 7 bases lining up with TRBD2. The CDR3 region is CASSDVGRGEQFF. The CDR3 DNA reads TGTGCCAGCAGTGATGTTGGGAGGGGTGAGCAGTTCTTC.